This record covers a single T cell receptor beta chain. Produced via immunoSEQ multiplex PCR; TCRdb's table is partial and in-frame only. The sample has under 100,000 clones; around 67% are singletons. This sample stems from a study of CD8 T cell repertoires and HIV-1 epitope variants. Study overall: T cells were cultured for nine to ten days with cytokines added on days 3 and 7. 1M T cells were kept uncultured as a baseline.

The receptor comes from a male donor with HIV. Material for sequencing was uncultured baseline CD8+ T cells from peripheral blood mononuclear cells (PBMCs).

In nucleotides, the CDR3 is TGTGCCAGCAGCGCGAGCGGGGGGGCTCAAAGCATTCAGTACTTC. The encoded protein is CASSASGGAQSIQYF. V is TRBV9 and J is TRBJ2-4; 10 nucleotides match TRBD2. The CDR3 covers 15 residues. Per the germline V gene, CDR1 is SGDLS and CDR2 is YYNGEE. Unmatched junction bases numbered 9, after V lost 3 bases and J lost 9 bases.